The 25 T cell receptor beta chains presented below share a single source sample, sequenced in a study of quantifying T cell responses using KT2 cells. Overall study: cDNA was made from DNase-treated RNA using alpha and beta constant primers.

The cDNA 3' end received a ligated oligonucleotide with a UMI. The first PCR ran 3 to 5 cycles with an equimolar RC1.1 and RC1.2 beta primer mix. MiXCR was run by TCRdb on the UMI-ligation and nested PCR reads, yielding one entry per CDR3 protein. This sample has 42,000 or so distinct CDR3 sequences, with over 15% found just once. Sequences were obtained from PBMCs spiked with cells of the T cell clone KT2. All receptors come from a human donor.

The table lists this clonotype with many counts. V is TRBV11-2 and J is TRBJ2-7; D is undetermined. There are 14 residues in the CDR3. The germline V and J ends were trimmed by 5 bases and 2 bases, with 13 bases remaining between them. Germline loops: CDR1 SGHAT, CDR2 FQNNGV. The CDR3 region has the DNA TGTGCCAGCAGCCACAGTGGTGGCCCCTACGAGCAGTACTTC. Its translation is CASSHSGGPYEQYF.

This chain uses TRBV7-2 with TRBJ2-1; TRBD2 aligns across 7 bases. Germline CDR1 is SGHTA and CDR2 is FQGNSA. The CDR3 has 16 residues. Unmatched junction bases numbered 8, after V lost 5 bases and J lost 1 base. The CDR3 DNA follows: TGTGCCAGCAGCCGCACTAGCGACGGTTCCTACAATGAGCAGTTCTTC. It yields the protein CASSRTSDGSYNEQFF.

This clonotype was counted many times. The genes are TRBV29-1 and TRBJ1-1; D gene unclear. This CDR3 comprises 12 residues. V lost 7 bases, J lost 4 bases, and 13 bases lay in between. Germline lookup yields CDR1 SQVTM and CDR2 ANQGSEA. The CDR3 coding sequence is TGCAGCGCCGGACCCGAGGGCACTGAAGCTTTCTTT. This translates into CSAGPEGTEAFF.

The table lists this clonotype with a few counts. This chain links TRBV14 with TRBJ2-7; a possible D gene is TRBD2 (6 bases). The germline CDR1 and CDR2 sequences are SGHDN and FVKESK. V was clipped by 3 bases and J by 2 bases, with 11 bases between them. CDR3 length: 14 amino acids. CDR3 bases: TGTGCCAGCAGCCAGCGGACGGGGGCCTACGAGCAGTACTTC. Translation gives CASSQRTGAYEQYF.

This clonotype was counted only a few times. The chain couples TRBV6-2 or TRBV6-3 to TRBJ2-2; TRBD1 matches 7 bases. With V trimmed by 2 bases and J by 5 bases, 11 bases remained unmatched. This CDR3 has 17 amino acids. Germline V gives CDR1 MNHEY, CDR2 SVGEGT. This chain's CDR3 is CASSYIGQAAGTGELFF. In DNA, the CDR3 is TGTGCCAGCAGTTACATTGGACAGGCGGCGGGTACCGGGGAGCTGTTTTTT.

This clonotype was observed a handful of times. The chain is built from TRBV15 and TRBJ2-3, with a possible D match to TRBD2 (7 bases). Germline V CDR1 and CDR2: LNHNV, YYDKDF (reference sequence). V was pared by 1 base and J by 4 bases, with 24 bases between. There are 19 residues in the CDR3. The CDR3 region has the DNA TGTGCCACCAGCAGAGTACGGGGGGCAGGGGCGTTCGGGTCAGATACGCAGTATTTT. It specifies CATSRVRGAGAFGSDTQYF.

The table lists this clonotype with a few counts. J is TRBJ2-7 and V is TRBV29-1; no definite D call. The CDR3 contains 11 residues. Germline V gene lookup returns CDR1 SQVTM and CDR2 ANQGSEA. V shed 6 bases and J shed 4 bases, with 10 bases lying between them. CDR3 in DNA: TGCAGCGTCAAATCCCAGTACGAGCAGTACTTC. Translated, it gives CSVKSQYEQYF.

This clonotype was seen ten or more times. The chain recombines TRBV6-4 with TRBJ2-3, with 10 bases that match TRBD2. This CDR3 contains 15 residues. J was trimmed by 2 bases and V by 2 bases; bases with no gene match: 1. The germline V gene has CDR1 MRHNA and CDR2 SNTAGT. The CDR3: CASSDGTSDTDTQYF. CDR3 nucleotide sequence: TGTGCCAGCAGTGACGGGACTAGCGACACAGATACGCAGTATTTT.

This sequence joins TRBV5-1 and TRBJ2-5, with a possible D match to TRBD1 (6 bases). Trimming left V 4 bases short and J 5 bases short, with 15 bases between. This CDR3 is built from 14 residues. The germline CDR1 and CDR2 sequences are SGHRS and YFSETQ. For the CDR3, the DNA is TGCGCCAGCAGCGACCACAGGGATGGGGAGACCCAGTACTTC. Its translation: CASSDHRDGETQYF.

This clonotype turned up a few times. J is TRBJ2-7 and V is TRBV13; 7 bases line up with TRBD2. V lost 2 bases to trimming and J lost 3 bases; unmatched junction nucleotides: 10. The CDR3 spans 16 residues. Germline V gives CDR1 PRHDT, CDR2 FYEKMQ (reference sequence). The chain's CDR3 is CASSLRRERPYYEQYF. CDR3 bases: TGTGCCAGCAGCTTAAGGCGGGAGCGCCCCTACTACGAGCAGTACTTC. The entire variable domain, with the rest obtained from reference TRBV13 and TRBJ2-7, is as follows: AAGVIQSPRHLIKEKRETATLKCYPIPRHDTVYWYQQGPGQDPQFLISFYEKMQSDKGSIPDRFSAQQFSDYHSELNMSSLELGDSALYFCASSLRRERPYYEQYFGPGTRLTVT.

The genes are TRBV6-2 or TRBV6-3 and TRBJ1-1, with D perhaps TRBD1 (5 bases). The CDR3 covers 14 residues. Germline assignment: CDR1 MNHEY and CDR2 SVGEGT. V was clipped by 2 bases and J by 7 bases, with 14 bases between them. The CDR3 DNA follows: TGTGCCAGCAGTTACCGGGAGGATAGGGGTGAAGCTTTCTTT. It translates to CASSYREDRGEAFF.

V is TRBV11-2 and J is TRBJ1-1; D is perhaps TRBD1 (5 bases). The CDR3 is made up of 14 amino acids. Germline CDR1 is SGHAT and CDR2 is FQNNGV. The V gene lost 8 bases and the J gene lost 3 bases, with 16 bases spanning the gap. CDR3 nucleotide sequence: TGTGCCAGCTCCCCGTGGTGGGGGGACACTGAAGCTTTCTTT. This translates into CASSPWWGDTEAFF.

This clonotype has a handful of counts. The CDR3 bases are TGCAGTGCCCTGCCGGCGGGGGGTGGCACAGATACGCAGTATTTT. It yields the protein CSALPAGGGTDTQYF. The V and J genes are TRBV20-1 and TRBJ2-3; TRBD2 matches 8 bases. In germline, CDR1 is DFQATT, CDR2 SNEGSKA (reference sequence). The V and J ends lost 6 bases and 1 base, in that order; junction bases with no gene match: 9. The CDR3 loop spans 15 amino acids.

This clonotype was seen ten or more times. This sequence joins TRBV7-6 and TRBJ2-1, with D maybe TRBD2 (5 bases). This CDR3 has 16 residues. Trimming shortened V by 5 bases and J by 8 bases, and 22 bases separated the two germline ends. CDR1 is SGHVS, CDR2 FNYEAQ, per germline. CDR3 DNA sequence: TGTGCCAGCAGCAACCGTGGAGGACCCCAGTCCCATGAGCAGTTCTTC. Protein sequence: CASSNRGGPQSHEQFF.

This clonotype was detected a few times. V gene TRBV6-2 or TRBV6-3 combines with J gene TRBJ2-7; 7 positions agree with TRBD1. After removal of 7 bases from V and 3 bases from J, the junction contained 6 bases not matched to a gene. The length of the CDR3 is 13 residues. Per germline, CDR1 MNHEY and CDR2 SVGEGT. As DNA, the CDR3 is TGTGCCAGCACAAGACAGGGATTCTACGAGCAGTACTTC. Translating gives CASTRQGFYEQYF.

The rearrangement uses TRBV12-3 or TRBV12-4 and TRBJ2-5; TRBD1 might be the D (5 bases). V was pared by 4 bases and J by 2 bases, with 11 bases between. This CDR3 is 14 amino acids long. The CDR3, as DNA: TGTGCCAGCAGTTCGACAGCCGGACAAGAGACCCAGTACTTC. This translates into CASSSTAGQETQYF.

J is TRBJ2-2 and V is TRBV10-3; no clear D gene. V shed 0 bases and J shed 6 bases, with 8 bases lying between them. CDR1 and CDR2 from the germline V gene are ENHRY and SYGVKD. The CDR3 is 14 residues long. The CDR3 sequence: CAISESPSAGELFF. The CDR3 DNA sequence: TGTGCCATCAGTGAGTCGCCATCCGCCGGGGAGCTGTTTTTT.

This clonotype was detected only a few times. As DNA, the CDR3 is TGTGCCAGCACCTGGACAGGGGGATACACCGGGGAGCTGTTTTTT. Encoded protein: CASTWTGGYTGELFF. The chain is built from TRBV6-5 and TRBJ2-2; TRBD1 matches 10 bases. Germline V gene lookup returns CDR1 MNHEY and CDR2 SVGAGI. V lost 7 bases and J lost 3; bases outside the gene matches: 5. The CDR3 sequence is 15 residues long.

This clonotype showed up just a few times. This chain uses TRBV5-6 with TRBJ1-6, with D possibly being TRBD1 (5 bases). Germline loops: CDR1 SGHDT, CDR2 YYEEEE. The CDR3 contains 15 residues. V was clipped by 1 base and J by 4 bases, with 9 bases between them. The CDR3 region has the DNA TGTGCCAGCAGCTTGTCGGGGCGGTATAATTCACCCCTCCACTTT. Its protein product is CASSLSGRYNSPLHF.

In DNA form, the CDR3 reads TGCAGCGCCGCGAGACACGGGGGTCCGAACACTGAAGCTTTCTTT. It yields the protein CSAARHGGPNTEAFF. The chain joins TRBV29-1 to TRBJ1-1; D is perhaps TRBD1 (5 bases). CDR3 length: 15 residues. Germline CDR1 reads SQVTM; CDR2 reads ANQGSEA. V was cut by 7 bases and J by 1 base, with 19 bases left in between.

V gene TRBV30 combines with J gene TRBJ2-5, with 9 bases that match TRBD2. Germline assignment: CDR1 GTSNPN and CDR2 SVGIG (reference sequence). The CDR3 length is 16 residues. Trimming at V came to 2 bases and at J to 0 bases, leaving 7 bases not matched to a gene. The CDR3 reads CAWSQASGANQETQYF. The CDR3 DNA reads TGTGCCTGGAGTCAGGCTAGCGGGGCAAACCAAGAGACCCAGTACTTC.

The chain joins TRBV6-5 to TRBJ2-1; tentatively, D is TRBD2 (6 bases). V lost 7 bases, J lost 1 base, and 11 bases lay in between. CDR3 length: 14 residues. Germline lookup yields CDR1 MNHEY and CDR2 SVGAGI. CDR3 residues: CASIGSGSYNEQFF. In DNA form, the CDR3 reads TGTGCCAGCATCGGGAGTGGTTCCTACAATGAGCAGTTCTTC.

There are many counts of this clonotype. The chain combines TRBV20-1 with TRBJ2-5; possibly TRBD1 for D (6 bases). Looked up from germline, CDR1 is DFQATT and CDR2 is SNEGSKA (reference sequence). V was clipped by 6 bases and J by 5 bases, with 22 bases between them. The CDR3 is 15 residues long. CDR3 sequence reads: CSARGTTQDWETQYF. CDR3 in DNA: TGCAGTGCCAGGGGTACAACCCAGGATTGGGAGACCCAGTACTTC.

This sequence joins TRBV28 and TRBJ2-7; no clear D gene. Germline V CDR1 and CDR2: MDHEN, SYDVKM. Between the trimmed V and J ends, which lost 3 bases and 2 bases, there was a span of 8 bases. This CDR3 has 13 residues. CDR3: CASSFHYPYEQYF. The CDR3 DNA is TGTGCCAGCAGTTTTCATTACCCCTACGAGCAGTACTTC.

The chain has TRBV25-1 and TRBJ2-1; 9 bases match TRBD2. This CDR3 has 17 amino acids. V shed 5 bases, J shed 0 bases, and the junction held 8 bases outside the gene matches. Germline values: CDR1 MGHDK, CDR2 SYGVNS. The CDR3 bases are TGTGCCAGCAGTCCCAGCGGGAGGATTAGCTCCTACAATGAGCAGTTCTTC. Its protein is CASSPSGRISSYNEQFF.